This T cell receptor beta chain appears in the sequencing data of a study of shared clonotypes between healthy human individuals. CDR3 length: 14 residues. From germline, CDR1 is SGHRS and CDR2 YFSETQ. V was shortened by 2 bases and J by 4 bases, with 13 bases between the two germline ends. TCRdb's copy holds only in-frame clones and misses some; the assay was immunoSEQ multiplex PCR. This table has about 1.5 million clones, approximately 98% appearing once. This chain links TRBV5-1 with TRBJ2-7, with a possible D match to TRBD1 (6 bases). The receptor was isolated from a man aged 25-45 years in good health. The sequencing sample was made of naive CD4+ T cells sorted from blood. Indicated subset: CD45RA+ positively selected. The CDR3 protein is CASSFAQGGYEQYF. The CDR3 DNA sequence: TGCGCCAGCAGCTTCGCACAGGGTGGTTACGAGCAGTACTTC.